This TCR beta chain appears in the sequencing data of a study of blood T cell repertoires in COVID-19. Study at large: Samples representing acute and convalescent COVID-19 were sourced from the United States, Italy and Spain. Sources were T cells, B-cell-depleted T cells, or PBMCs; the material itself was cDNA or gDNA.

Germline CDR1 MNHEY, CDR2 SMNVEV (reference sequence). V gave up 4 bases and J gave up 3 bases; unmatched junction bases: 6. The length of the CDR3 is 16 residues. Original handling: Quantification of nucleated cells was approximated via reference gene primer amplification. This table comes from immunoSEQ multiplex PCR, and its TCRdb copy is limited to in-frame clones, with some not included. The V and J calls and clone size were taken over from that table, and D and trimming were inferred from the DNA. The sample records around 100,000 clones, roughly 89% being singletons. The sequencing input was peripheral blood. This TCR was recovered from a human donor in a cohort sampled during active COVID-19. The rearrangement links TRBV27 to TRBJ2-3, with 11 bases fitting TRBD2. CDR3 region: CASSSSSSGRTDTQYF. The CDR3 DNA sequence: TGTGCCAGCAGTTCCAGCTCTAGCGGGAGGACAGATACGCAGTATTTT.